This record looks at one TCR beta chain sequence and its context. This sample was included in a study of blood T cell repertoires in COVID-19. Exposed participants came across a COVID-19 case within 2 weeks before study entry. Libraries were prepared by immunoSEQ multiplex PCR; TCRdb keeps only in-frame clonotypes and omits some of them. Of about 350,000 clones in the sample, roughly 90% are singletons; the top ten hold approximately 0.93%. The CDR3 totals 15 residues. The sequence was collected from a woman aged 25 to 39 who had been exposed to COVID-19. The chain joins TRBV1 to TRBJ2-3; TRBD1 is the table's D call and was not checked against the DNA. TRBV1 counts as a pseudogene. Input material: PBMCs or T cells enriched from blood (not recorded which). The CDR3 spells CTSSQDQDSTDTQYF. The DNA of the CDR3 is TGCACCAGCAGCCAAGACCAGGATAGCACAGATACGCAGTATTTT.